These T cell receptor beta chains were read from a single sample in a study of T cells after yellow fever vaccination. TCRdb itself ran the 5' RACE reads through MiXCR, one entry per CDR3 protein. The sample has some 550,000 distinct CDR3 sequences; less than 20% are singletons. Sequencing was performed on PBMCs, taken 15 days after the yellow fever booster vaccination. Receptors were obtained from a man under 40 who received the YFV17D yellow fever vaccine. Each CDR3 is given with its conserved first and last residue. The D gene is left open where the match is weak. Expanded clones get a size class; other rows say once, few or many, or leave the size out.

v_call	d_call	clone_size	j_call	cdr3_aa	cdr3_nt
TRBV5-4	NA	few	TRBJ2-5	CASSQDGGLFQETQYF	TGTGCCAGCAGCCAAGACGGGGGGCTCTTTCAAGAGACCCAGTACTTC
TRBV5-1	TRBD1	NA	TRBJ2-1	CASSLGTGGLSEQFF	TGCGCCAGCAGCTTGGGGACAGGGGGCCTCAGTGAGCAGTTCTTC
TRBV7-2	NA	NA	TRBJ2-3	CASNAGTLLSTDTQYF	TGTGCCAGCAACGCCGGGACACTTCTTAGCACAGATACGCAGTATTTT
TRBV10-3	TRBD2	few	TRBJ2-1	CAISESRLAYNEQFF	TGTGCCATCAGTGAGTCACGACTAGCTTACAATGAGCAGTTCTTC
TRBV18	NA	NA	TRBJ1-1	CASSPLTGTMNTEAFF	TGTGCCAGCTCACCACTTACAGGGACCATGAACACTGAAGCTTTCTTT
TRBV25-1	NA	few	TRBJ1-6	CASRVRQDSPLHF	TGTGCCAGCAGGGTCCGACAGGACTCACCCCTCCACTTT
TRBV7-9	NA	NA	TRBJ2-7	CASSSIPVPCEQYF	TGTGCCAGCAGCTCGATCCCGGTCCCCTGCGAGCAGTACTTC
TRBV27	NA	NA	TRBJ2-3	CASSQRLGTDTQYF	TGTGCCAGCAGTCAAAGACTAGGAACAGATACGCAGTATTTT
TRBV12-3/TRBV12-4	NA	NA	TRBJ2-4	CASSSWIGIQYF	TGTGCCAGCAGTTCCTGGATTGGCATTCAGTACTTC
TRBV6-2/TRBV6-3	NA	NA	TRBJ2-7	CASSAGQFYEQYF	TGTGCCAGCAGTGCCGGACAGTTCTACGAGCAGTACTTC
TRBV30	NA	NA	TRBJ2-7	CAWSVPGSSYEQYF	TGTGCCTGGAGTGTACCCGGGAGCTCCTACGAGCAGTACTTC
TRBV10-3	NA	few	TRBJ2-7	CAISALGAYSYEQYF	TGTGCCATCAGCGCCCTGGGGGCCTACTCCTACGAGCAGTACTTC
TRBV10-3	NA	NA	TRBJ2-1	CAISEDSSSYNEQFF	TGTGCCATCAGTGAGGATTCGAGCTCCTACAATGAGCAGTTCTTC
TRBV20-1	TRBD2	NA	TRBJ2-1	CSASNLAGGNEQFF	TGCAGTGCTAGCAATCTAGCGGGAGGCAATGAGCAGTTCTTC
TRBV5-1	TRBD2	few	TRBJ2-1	CASSLSAAGGGNEQFF	TGCGCCAGCAGCTTGTCTGCGGCGGGAGGGGGGAATGAGCAGTTCTTC
TRBV10-1	TRBD1	few	TRBJ2-1	CASGSVTGGEQFF	TGCGCCAGCGGGTCCGTAACAGGGGGCGAGCAGTTCTTC
TRBV7-9	NA	many	TRBJ2-7	CASSRGGKGSYEQYF	TGTGCCAGCAGCAGAGGGGGAAAAGGGAGCTACGAGCAGTACTTC
TRBV29-1	NA	few	TRBJ2-3	CSALGNPIDTQYF	TGCAGCGCTCTTGGTAACCCTATAGATACGCAGTATTTT
TRBV12-3/TRBV12-4	NA	NA	TRBJ2-1	CASSLQYDEQFF	TGTGCCAGCAGTTTACAGTACGATGAGCAGTTCTTC
TRBV29-1	NA	few	TRBJ1-6	CSVSEGSAPLHF	TGCAGCGTTTCCGAGGGGTCGGCACCCCTCCACTTT